This TCR beta chain originates from a study of blood T cell repertoires in COVID-19. This CDR3 comprises 14 residues. Germline V gives CDR1 GTSNPN, CDR2 SVGIG (reference sequence). V lost 0 bases and J 0 bases, leaving 7 bases between the germline ends. Sequenced by immunoSEQ multiplex PCR; TCRdb stores in-frame clones only, minus some. The sample records under 200,000 clones, 70% to 90% being singletons. Sample: peripheral blood. This clonotype originated in a man aged 55 to 70 with acute or convalescent COVID-19. This rearrangement joins TRBV30 to TRBJ2-3; the D is unclear. This CDR3 reads CAWSVITSTDTQYF. CDR3 coding DNA: TGTGCCTGGAGTGTAATTACTAGCACAGATACGCAGTATTTT.